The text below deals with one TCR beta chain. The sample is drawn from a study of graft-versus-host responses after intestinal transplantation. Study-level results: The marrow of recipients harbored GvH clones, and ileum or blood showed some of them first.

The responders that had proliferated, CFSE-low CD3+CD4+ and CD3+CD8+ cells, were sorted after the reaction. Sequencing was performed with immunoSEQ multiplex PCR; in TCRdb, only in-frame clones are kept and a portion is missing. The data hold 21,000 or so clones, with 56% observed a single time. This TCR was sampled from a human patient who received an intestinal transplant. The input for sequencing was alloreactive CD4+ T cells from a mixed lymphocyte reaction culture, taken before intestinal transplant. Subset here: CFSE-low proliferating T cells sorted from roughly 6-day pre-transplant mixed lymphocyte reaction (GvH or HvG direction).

The CDR3 region is CASSITGVSSPLHF. As DNA, the CDR3 is TGTGCCAGTAGTATAACGGGGGTGAGTTCACCCCTCCACTTT. The chain joins TRBV19 to TRBJ1-6, with a tentative D call TRBD1 (5 bases). Trimming took off 2 bases at V and 9 bases at J, with 11 bases between the two ends. Germline CDR1 and CDR2: LNHDA and SQIVND (reference sequence). This CDR3 has 14 residues.